Listed below are T cell receptor beta chains from one sample, sequenced in a study of blood T cell repertoires in COVID-19. TCRdb's table, derived via immunoSEQ multiplex PCR, lists solely in-frame clones and lacks some. The sample records 150,000 to 200,000 clones, approximately 86% being singletons. Sequenced input: peripheral blood. These receptors all stem from a man aged 55 to 70 with acute or convalescent COVID-19. CDR3s include the opening cysteine and the closing phenylalanine or tryptophan. D genes are given only for firm matches. Where a row states a size, it is once, few, many or the class of an expanded clone; other rows omit it.

V gene: TRBV27
J gene: TRBJ1-1
clone size: NA
CDR3 length: 16
D gene: TRBD1
CDR3 protein: CASSLSLQGANTEAFF
CDR3 DNA: TGTGCCAGCAGTTTATCCCTACAGGGGGCGAACACTGAAGCTTTCTTT

V gene: TRBV9
J gene: TRBJ2-1
clone size: NA
CDR3 length: 15
D gene: TRBD2
CDR3 protein: CASSPRAGESTQQFF
CDR3 DNA: TGTGCCAGCAGCCCCCGAGCGGGAGAGTCAACCCAGCAGTTCTTC

V gene: TRBV28
J gene: TRBJ2-5
clone size: NA
CDR3 length: 14
D gene: NA
CDR3 protein: CASRITGIQETQYF
CDR3 DNA: TGTGCCAGCAGAATCACAGGGATACAAGAGACCCAGTACTTC

V gene: TRBV27
J gene: TRBJ2-7
clone size: NA
CDR3 length: 20
D gene: TRBD1
CDR3 protein: CASSTSRGRVHPEDSYEQYF
CDR3 DNA: TGTGCCAGCAGTACCTCCAGGGGGCGCGTCCATCCCGAAGACTCCTACGAGCAGTACTTC

V gene: TRBV11-2
J gene: TRBJ2-7
clone size: NA
CDR3 length: 14
D gene: NA
CDR3 protein: CASSLSQGREEQYF
CDR3 DNA: TGTGCCAGCAGCTTATCCCAGGGCCGGGAGGAGCAGTACTTC

V gene: TRBV27
J gene: TRBJ2-3
clone size: NA
CDR3 length: 14
D gene: NA
CDR3 protein: CASSLRGRPDTQYF
CDR3 DNA: TGTGCCAGCAGTTTAAGGGGCAGACCAGATACGCAGTATTTT

V gene: TRBV3-1/TRBV3-2
J gene: TRBJ2-7
clone size: NA
CDR3 length: 16
D gene: NA
CDR3 protein: CASSPKGRALSYEQYF
CDR3 DNA: TGTGCCAGCAGCCCTAAAGGGAGAGCACTCTCCTACGAGCAGTACTTC

V gene: TRBV5-1
J gene: TRBJ2-4
clone size: NA
CDR3 length: 17
D gene: TRBD2
CDR3 protein: CASSPTSGRGAKNIQYF
CDR3 DNA: TGCGCCAGCAGCCCGACTAGCGGGAGGGGAGCCAAAAACATTCAGTACTTC

V gene: TRBV5-4
J gene: TRBJ1-2
clone size: NA
CDR3 length: 15
D gene: NA
CDR3 protein: CASSLEPGDVRGYTF
CDR3 DNA: TGTGCCAGCAGCCTGGAACCGGGGGATGTGAGGGGCTACACCTTC

V gene: TRBV6-5
J gene: TRBJ2-7
clone size: once
CDR3 length: 14
D gene: NA
CDR3 protein: CASASPYRDYEQYF
CDR3 DNA: TGTGCCAGCGCCAGCCCGTACAGGGACTACGAGCAGTACTTC

V gene: TRBV9
J gene: TRBJ2-5
clone size: NA
CDR3 length: 12
D gene: NA
CDR3 protein: CASSVIEGAQYF
CDR3 DNA: TGTGCCAGCAGCGTTATAGAGGGGGCCCAGTACTTC

V gene: TRBV15
J gene: TRBJ1-3
clone size: NA
CDR3 length: 16
D gene: TRBD1
CDR3 protein: CATSKGTGGSGNTIYF
CDR3 DNA: TGTGCCACCAGCAAAGGGACAGGGGGCTCTGGAAACACCATATATTTT

V gene: TRBV11-2
J gene: TRBJ2-3
clone size: NA
CDR3 length: 16
D gene: TRBD2
CDR3 protein: CASSFPTSGNTDTQYF
CDR3 DNA: TGTGCCAGCAGCTTCCCTACTAGCGGGAACACAGATACGCAGTATTTT

V gene: TRBV7-9
J gene: TRBJ1-2
clone size: once
CDR3 length: 14
D gene: NA
CDR3 protein: CASSRWTENYGYTF
CDR3 DNA: TGTGCCAGCAGCCGCTGGACAGAAAACTATGGCTACACCTTC

V gene: TRBV15
J gene: TRBJ1-4
clone size: NA
CDR3 length: 15
D gene: NA
CDR3 protein: CATSREGGIYEKLFF
CDR3 DNA: TGTGCCACCAGCAGAGAAGGGGGAATCTATGAAAAACTGTTTTTT

V gene: TRBV3-1/TRBV3-2
J gene: TRBJ2-7
clone size: NA
CDR3 length: 14
D gene: NA
CDR3 protein: CASSQGYTSYEQYF
CDR3 DNA: TGTGCCAGCAGCCAAGGGTACACCTCCTACGAGCAGTACTTC

V gene: TRBV5-1
J gene: TRBJ1-1
clone size: NA
CDR3 length: 15
D gene: TRBD1
CDR3 protein: CASSLVTGVNTEAFF
CDR3 DNA: TGCGCCAGCAGCTTGGTGACAGGGGTGAACACTGAAGCTTTCTTT